One TCR beta chain is described in this entry. The entry originates in a study of blood T cell repertoires in COVID-19. The authors' processing: Amplification of reference gene primers was used by the study to estimate nucleated cell counts. Profiled with immunoSEQ multiplex PCR; TCRdb holds only in-frame clones, not every one. That table gives V, J and clone size, and the DNA gave D and trimming. Of some 220,000 clones listed, around 81% are singletons. There are 15 residues in the CDR3. Trimming at V came to 4 bases and at J to 5 bases, leaving 6 bases not matched to a gene. Germline loops: CDR1 SQVTM, CDR2 ANQGSEA.

This receptor was obtained from a woman in her 30s who had recovered from COVID-19. V usage is TRBV29-1 and J usage is TRBJ2-3; the match to TRBD2 covers 13 bases. Material for sequencing was peripheral blood. The CDR3 region is CSVGGTSGTIDTQYF. CDR3 sequence (DNA): TGCAGCGTTGGAGGGACTAGCGGGACCATAGATACGCAGTATTTT.